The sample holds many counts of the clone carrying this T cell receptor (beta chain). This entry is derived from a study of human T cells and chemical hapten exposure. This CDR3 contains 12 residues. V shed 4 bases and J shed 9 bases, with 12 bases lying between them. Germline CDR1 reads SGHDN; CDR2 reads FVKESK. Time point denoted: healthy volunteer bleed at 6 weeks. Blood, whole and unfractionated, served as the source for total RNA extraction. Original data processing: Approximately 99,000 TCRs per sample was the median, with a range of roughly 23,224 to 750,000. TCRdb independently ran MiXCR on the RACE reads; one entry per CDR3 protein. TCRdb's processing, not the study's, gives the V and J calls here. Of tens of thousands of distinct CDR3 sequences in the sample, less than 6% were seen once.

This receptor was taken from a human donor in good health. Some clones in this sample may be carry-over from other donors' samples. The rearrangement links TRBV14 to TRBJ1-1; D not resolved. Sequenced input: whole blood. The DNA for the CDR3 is TGTGCCAGCAGCCCCGGAGGGTCCCAAGCTTTCTTT. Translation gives CASSPGGSQAFF. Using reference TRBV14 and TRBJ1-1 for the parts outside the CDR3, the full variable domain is EAGVTQFPSHSVIEKGQTVTLRCDPISGHDNLYWYRRVMGKEIKFLLHFVKESKQDESGMPNNRFLAERTGGTYSTLKVQPAELEDSGVYFCASSPGGSQAFFGQGTRLTVV.